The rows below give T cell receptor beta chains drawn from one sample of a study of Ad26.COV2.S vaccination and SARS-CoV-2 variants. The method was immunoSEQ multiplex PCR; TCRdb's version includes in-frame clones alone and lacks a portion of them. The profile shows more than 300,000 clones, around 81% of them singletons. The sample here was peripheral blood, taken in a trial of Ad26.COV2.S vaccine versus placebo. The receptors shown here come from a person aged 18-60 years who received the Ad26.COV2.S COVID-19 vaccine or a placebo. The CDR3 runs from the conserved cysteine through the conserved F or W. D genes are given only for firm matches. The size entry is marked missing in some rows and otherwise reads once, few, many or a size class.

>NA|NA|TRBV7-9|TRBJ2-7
TGTGCCAGCAGCTTGGGGTCAGCCGACCACGAGCAGTACTTC
CASSLGSADHEQYF
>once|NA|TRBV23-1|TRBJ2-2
TGCGCCAGCAGTCAATCGGAGAGCGCCGGGGAGCTGTTTTTT
CASSQSESAGELFF
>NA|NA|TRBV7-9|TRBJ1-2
TGTGCCAGCAGCTTAGAGGGCAGGGTGGGCTACACCTTC
CASSLEGRVGYTF
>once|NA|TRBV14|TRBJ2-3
TGTGCCAGCAGCCCGCGGCGGGGGCACCGCACAGATACGCAGTATTTT
CASSPRRGHRTDTQYF
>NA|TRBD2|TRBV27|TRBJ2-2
TGTGCCAGCAGTTTATCGCCCCCGGGAAGCGGGGGCACCGGGGAGCTGTTTTTT
CASSLSPPGSGGTGELFF
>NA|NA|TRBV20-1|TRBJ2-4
TGCAGTGCTCAACAGGGTAGCATTCAGTACTTC
CSAQQGSIQYF
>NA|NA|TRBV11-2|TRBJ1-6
TGTGCCAGCAGCTTAGTTAACAGGGCCTTTAGCCGGAGACCCCTCCACTTT
CASSLVNRAFSRRPLHF
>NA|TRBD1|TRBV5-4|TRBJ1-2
TGTGCCAGCAGCTTGAGGGACAGGGGCCTCGGCTACACCTTC
CASSLRDRGLGYTF
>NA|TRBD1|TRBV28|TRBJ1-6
TGTGCCAGTGGGGGACAGACAATCTCCTATAATTCACCCCTCCACTTT
CASGGQTISYNSPLHF
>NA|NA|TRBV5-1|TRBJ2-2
TGCGCCAGCAGCGAGACCGGGTCGCCCCAGACCGGGGAGCTGTTTTTT
CASSETGSPQTGELFF
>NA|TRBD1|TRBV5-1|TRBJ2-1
TGCGCCAGCAGCCTAGAGGGACAGGGTTTCGGTGAGCAGTTCTTC
CASSLEGQGFGEQFF
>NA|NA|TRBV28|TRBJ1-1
TGTGCCAGCATCAGAGGGGGGGGAGACACTGAAGCTTTCTTT
CASIRGGGDTEAFF
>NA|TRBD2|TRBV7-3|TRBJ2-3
TGTGCCAGCAGCCTAGCGGGGTTGGGCACAGATACGCAGTATTTT
CASSLAGLGTDTQYF
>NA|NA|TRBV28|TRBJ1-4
TGTGCCAGCAGTCCACCAGCGGGGGAAGTTGAAAAACTGTTTTTT
CASSPPAGEVEKLFF
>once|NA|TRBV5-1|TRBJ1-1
TGCGCCAGCAGCTTGGCTGTCTCCGGCGGGACTGAAGCTTTCTTT
CASSLAVSGGTEAFF
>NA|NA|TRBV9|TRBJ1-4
TGTGCCAGCGCCCCGAGCCCCCGCGAAAAACTGTTTTTT
CASAPSPREKLFF
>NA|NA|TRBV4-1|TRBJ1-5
TGCGCCAGCAGCCCAGGGCCCACCGATCAGCCCCAGCATTTT
CASSPGPTDQPQHF
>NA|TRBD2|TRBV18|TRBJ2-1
TGTGCCAGCTCACCGGCAGCGGGGGGGCGCAATGAGCAGTTCTTC
CASSPAAGGRNEQFF
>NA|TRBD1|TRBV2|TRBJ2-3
TGTGCCAGCAGGGCCCTGGACAGGTCAACTGCTACGCAGTATTTT
CASRALDRSTATQYF
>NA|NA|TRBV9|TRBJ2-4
TGTGCCAGCAGCGCCCGGGACCGAAAAAACATTCAGTACTTC
CASSARDRKNIQYF
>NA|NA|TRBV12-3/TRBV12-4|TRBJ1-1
TGTGCCAGCAGGCCTACAGGAGCCTATGAAGCTTTCTTT
CASRPTGAYEAFF
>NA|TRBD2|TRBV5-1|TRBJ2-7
TGCGCCAGCGCTAGCGGGGGGTCCAACGAGCAGTACTTC
CASASGGSNEQYF
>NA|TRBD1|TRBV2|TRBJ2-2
TGTGCCAGCAGTGTGGACAGGGGGCTGAACACCGGGGAGCTGTTTTTT
CASSVDRGLNTGELFF
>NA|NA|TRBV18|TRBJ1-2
TGTGCCAGCTCACCACTGCCAAGGGACTATGGCTACACCTTC
CASSPLPRDYGYTF
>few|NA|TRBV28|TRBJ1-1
TGTGCCAGCCGGACCCATGGGAGGGACACTGAAGCTTTCTTT
CASRTHGRDTEAFF
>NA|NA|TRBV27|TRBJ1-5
TGTGCCAGCAGTCCTATCAATCAGCCCCAGCATTTT
CASSPINQPQHF
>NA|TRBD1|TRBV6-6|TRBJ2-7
TGTGCCAGCAGTTACAAGGTGACAGGGATTTTCTACGAGCAGTACTTC
CASSYKVTGIFYEQYF
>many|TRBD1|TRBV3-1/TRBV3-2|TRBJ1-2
TGTGCCAGCAGCCAGGGACAGGGCGGGGTTGGAGGCTACACCTTC
CASSQGQGGVGGYTF
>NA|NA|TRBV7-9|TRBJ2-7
TGTGCCAGCAGCTTGTGGGGGCCTTACGAGCAGTACTTC
CASSLWGPYEQYF
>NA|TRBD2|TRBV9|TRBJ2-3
TGTGCCAGCAGCTTCATAGCGGGGGTAGGAGATACGCAGTATTTT
CASSFIAGVGDTQYF
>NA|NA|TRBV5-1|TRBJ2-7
TGCGCCAGCAGCTTGGTCAGCAGGGCAAACTACGAGCAGTACTTC
CASSLVSRANYEQYF
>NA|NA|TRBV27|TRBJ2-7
TGTGCCAGCAGTTTTAAGGGGCCTCCCCTCTACGAGCAGTACTTC
CASSFKGPPLYEQYF
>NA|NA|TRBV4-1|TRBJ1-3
TGCGCCAGCAGCCAAGACAGGGCTGGAGGAAACACCATATATTTT
CASSQDRAGGNTIYF
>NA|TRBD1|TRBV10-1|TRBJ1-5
TGCGCCAGAGCCCCGGGACAGAGGGAATTGGATGACAATCAGCCCCAGCATTTT
CARAPGQRELDDNQPQHF
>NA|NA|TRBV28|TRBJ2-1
TGTGCCAGCAGCTGGGGTCCTGAGCAGTTCTTC
CASSWGPEQFF